The 18 T cell receptor beta chains in this list originate from one sample, sequenced in a study of CD8 T cell repertoires and HIV-1 epitope variants. No antigen is known for these receptors. Data came from immunoSEQ multiplex PCR; TCRdb stores just in-frame clones and leaves some out. This table has 2,400 or so clones, about 70% appearing once. The sequenced sample consisted of cultured CD8+ T cells derived from PBMCs. The source is a male donor with HIV.

The V and J genes are TRBV6-5 and TRBJ1-1; D unclear. CDR3 size: 15 residues. V shed 0 bases and J shed 0 bases, with 8 bases lying between them. CDR1 is MNHEY and CDR2 is SVGAGI in the germline V gene. In nucleotides, the CDR3 is TGTGCCAGCAGTTACTCGGGCAGACTGAACACTGAAGCTTTCTTT. This sequence encodes CASSYSGRLNTEAFF.

This clone was counted a few times. The CDR3: CASSLQAGSSYEQYF. The CDR3, as DNA: TGTGCCAGCAGTTTACAAGCCGGTAGCTCCTACGAGCAGTACTTC. The chain uses TRBV27 and TRBJ2-7; D is undetermined. Trimming took 2 bases from V and 0 from J, leaving 11 bases between them. In germline, CDR1 is MNHEY, CDR2 SMNVEV (reference sequence). The CDR3 length is 15 residues.

This clone came up once. The J gene is TRBJ2-1, the V gene TRBV9, with TRBD2 matching 7 bases. This CDR3 region has 14 residues. Germline CDR1 SGDLS, CDR2 YYNGEE. V trimming: 4 bases; J trimming: 6 bases; junction bases outside the gene matches: 7. The DNA of the CDR3 is TGTGCCAGCAGCAACACCGGGGGGACCAATGAGCAGTTCTTC. Protein sequence: CASSNTGGTNEQFF.

This chain connects TRBV28 to TRBJ2-7; TRBD1 aligns across 11 bases. CDR3 length: 14 amino acids. The germline gives CDR1 MDHEN, CDR2 SYDVKM. Losses at the gene ends were 7 bases for V and 2 bases for J; bases not matched to a gene: 4. The DNA of the CDR3 is TGTGCCAGCAATCCGGGACAGGGGGCCTACGAGCAGTACTTC. This sequence encodes CASNPGQGAYEQYF.

The J gene is TRBJ2-7, the V gene TRBV15; weak D call: TRBD1 (6 bases). Germline CDR1 is LNHNV and CDR2 is YYDKDF (reference sequence). This CDR3 contains 15 residues. V was shortened by 1 base and J by 1 base, with 11 bases between the two germline ends. CDR3 amino acids: CATSRGGTQSYEQYF. The CDR3 DNA sequence: TGTGCCACCAGCAGAGGAGGGACACAATCCTACGAGCAGTACTTC.

There are a few counts of this clone. The V gene is TRBV4-2, the J gene TRBJ2-4; no definite D call. The V and J ends lost 2 bases and 0 bases respectively, with 8 bases between them. This CDR3 contains 15 residues. Germline V gene lookup returns CDR1 LGHNA and CDR2 YNFKEQ. CDR3 loop: CASSQSVIAKNIQYF. CDR3 in DNA: TGTGCCAGCAGCCAATCGGTCATAGCCAAAAACATTCAGTACTTC.

The chain is built from TRBV2 and TRBJ1-2; D might be TRBD1 (6 bases). Trimming cost V 5 bases and J 2 bases, with 21 bases left between them. There are 17 residues in the CDR3. Germline assignment: CDR1 SNHLY and CDR2 FYNNEI. Here the CDR3 DNA reads TGTGCCAGCAGTCCTTTTGAGACAGGAGAAGAGAACTATGGCTACACCTTC. The encoded protein is CASSPFETGEENYGYTF. The full variable domain, in which reference TRBV2 and TRBJ1-2 provide the parts outside the CDR3, is EPEVTQTPSHQVTQMGQEVILRCVPISNHLYFYWYRQILGQKVEFLVSFYNNEISEKSEIFDDQFSVERPDGSNFTLKIRSTKLEDSAMYFCASSPFETGEENYGYTFGSGTRLTVV.

The gene calls are TRBV9 and TRBJ2-5; 7 bases are shared with TRBD2. V gave up 3 bases and J gave up 4 bases; unmatched junction bases: 9. This CDR3 contains 15 residues. Germline V CDR1 and CDR2: SGDLS, YYNGEE. The CDR3: CASSAQGGLPETQYF. The CDR3 bases are TGTGCCAGCAGCGCTCAGGGAGGGCTACCAGAGACCCAGTACTTC.

The V call is TRBV27, the J call TRBJ2-5; D uncertain. Germline CDR1 reads MNHEY; CDR2 reads SMNVEV (reference sequence). Trimming took 0 bases from V and 4 from J, leaving 12 bases between them. This CDR3 region has 15 residues. CDR3 sequence (DNA): TGTGCCAGCAGTTTATCGATAATGGACCGAGAGACCCAGTACTTC. It specifies CASSLSIMDRETQYF.

The chain combines TRBV27 with TRBJ2-1; no clear D. The V gene's germline CDR1 is MNHEY and CDR2 SMNVEV (reference sequence). V gave up 5 bases and J gave up 5 bases, with 10 bases separating them. The CDR3 covers 13 residues. In DNA, the CDR3 is TGTGCCAGCAGTCTTCCGACCCACAATGAGCAGTTCTTC. Its translation is CASSLPTHNEQFF.

The rearrangement joins TRBV6-6 to TRBJ2-7; 7 bases match TRBD1. With 2 bases clipped from V and 5 bases from J, the junction kept 3 bases outside the gene matches. Germline V gives CDR1 MNHNY, CDR2 SVGAGI (reference sequence). The CDR3 extends over 13 amino acids. CDR3 DNA: TGTGCCAGCAGTTACCAGGGGGTGAACGAGCAGTACTTC. This translates into CASSYQGVNEQYF.

J is TRBJ2-7 and V is TRBV7-9; TRBD2 matches 7 bases. The ends lost 4 bases at V and 0 bases at J; junction bases unmatched: 9. This CDR3 region has 16 residues. Per the germline V gene, CDR1 is SEHNR and CDR2 is FQNEAQ (reference sequence). The CDR3 region is CASSSQTSERSYEQYF. As DNA, the CDR3 is TGTGCCAGCAGCTCACAAACTAGCGAGCGCTCCTACGAGCAGTACTTC.

The chain combines TRBV20-1 with TRBJ2-1; D gene uncertain. The CDR3 covers 11 residues. With 0 bases removed from V and 14 bases from J, the gap between germline ends came to 11 bases. Germline assignment: CDR1 DFQATT and CDR2 SNEGSKA (reference sequence). The CDR3 reads CSAREPNSEFF. The CDR3 region has the DNA TGCAGTGCTAGAGAACCAAACTCGGAGTTCTTC.

The rearrangement joins TRBV5-8 to TRBJ2-7; D remains unclear. CDR3 size: 16 residues. V shed 3 bases and J shed 7 bases, with 23 bases lying between them. CDR1 is SGHTS and CDR2 is YDEGEE in the germline V gene. The CDR3 region is CASSSGTAHPSREQYF. The CDR3 DNA reads as TGTGCCAGCAGCTCAGGAACAGCCCACCCATCGAGGGAGCAGTACTTC.

This sequence joins TRBV9 and TRBJ1-1, with D possibly TRBD1 on 6 matching bases. V was pared by 1 base and J by 3 bases, with 10 bases between. CDR1 and CDR2 from the germline V gene are SGDLS and YYNGEE. The CDR3 has 14 residues. The CDR3 DNA reads TGTGCCAGCAGCGTAAGGGGGGACGACACTGAAGCTTTCTTT. Translating it yields CASSVRGDDTEAFF. The complete variable domain, with remaining parts taken from reference TRBV9 and TRBJ1-1, reads DSGVTQTPKHLITATGQRVTLRCSPRSGDLSVYWYQQSLDQGLQFLIQYYNGEERAKGNILERFSAQQFPDLHSELNLSSLELGDSALYFCASSVRGDDTEAFFGQGTRLTVV.

V gene TRBV19 combines with J gene TRBJ2-4; 7 bases align to TRBD1. J lost 9 bases, V lost 2 bases, and 10 bases had no gene match. The CDR3 loop spans 15 amino acids. The germline V gene encodes CDR1 LNHDA and CDR2 SQIVND (reference sequence). CDR3 in amino acids: CASSISDRALGIQYF. For the CDR3, the DNA is TGTGCCAGTAGTATAAGCGACAGGGCGTTGGGCATTCAGTACTTC.

This chain connects TRBV28 to TRBJ2-3; 9 bases align to TRBD2. V dropped 7 bases and J dropped 10; count of bases not matched to a gene: 9. The CDR3 is 13 residues long. Germline values: CDR1 MDHEN, CDR2 SYDVKM. CDR3: CASNEMAGGSQYF. CDR3 DNA sequence: TGTGCCAGCAACGAAATGGCGGGGGGGTCGCAGTATTTT.

Only a few counts were recorded for this clone. The chain is built from TRBV5-4 and TRBJ2-7; D not certain. CDR1 is SGHNT, CDR2 YYREEE, per germline (reference sequence). The germline V and J ends were trimmed by 1 base and 4 bases, with 6 bases remaining between them. The CDR3 sequence is 12 residues long. DNA of the CDR3: TGTGCCAGCAGCTTGATGGGGTACGAGCAGTACTTC. This gives the protein CASSLMGYEQYF.